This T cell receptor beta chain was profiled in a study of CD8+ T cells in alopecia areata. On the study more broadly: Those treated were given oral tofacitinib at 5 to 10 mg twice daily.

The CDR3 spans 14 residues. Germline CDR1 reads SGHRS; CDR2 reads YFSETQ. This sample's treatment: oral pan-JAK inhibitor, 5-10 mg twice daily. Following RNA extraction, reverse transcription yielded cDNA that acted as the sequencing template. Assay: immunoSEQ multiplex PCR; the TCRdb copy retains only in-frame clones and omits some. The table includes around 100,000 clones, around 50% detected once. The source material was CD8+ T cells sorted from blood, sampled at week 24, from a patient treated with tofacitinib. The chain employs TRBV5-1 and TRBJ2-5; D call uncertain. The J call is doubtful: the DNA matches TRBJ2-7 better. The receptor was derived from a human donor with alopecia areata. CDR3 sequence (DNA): TGCGCCAGCAGCTTGGTAGGGTTGAGCTACGAGCAGTACTTC. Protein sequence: CASSLVGLSYEQYF.